The source of this TCR beta chain is a study of Graves' ophthalmopathy and Graves' hyperthyroidism. Study as a whole: Prior to any treatment, peripheral blood was collected at the time of initial diagnosis. The study's findings and limits: Sensitivity of about 90% and specificity of roughly 80% were achieved when a 13-signature model separated ophthalmopathy from stable hyperthyroidism. Ophthalmopathy progression prediction by the model yielded a sensitivity of 70.59% and a specificity of 72.22%.

Orbital computed tomography, thyroid ultrasound, TRAb, serum thyroxine and clinical symptoms formed the basis of diagnosis. Researchers took RNA transcripts and amplified TCR beta CDR3 regions from them. Scientists carried out first-round RT-PCR using HTBI primers and then a second-round multiplex PCR. One entry per CDR3 protein results from TCRdb running MiXCR on the multiplex PCR reads. Of under 60,000 distinct CDR3 sequences listed, roughly 47% were seen once; the top ten hold over 3.5%. The CDR3 loop spans 11 amino acids. Comments on this clonotype: Its antigen is still unknown. The junction and the germline gene differ at one end; a read error may be behind it.

The sequenced material came from peripheral blood. The TCR sequence derives from an adult woman with Graves' ophthalmopathy. The rearrangement uses TRBV12-3 or TRBV12-4 and TRBJ2-7; the D is unclear. CDR3 nucleotides: TGTGCCAGTAGTTCCCTCTGCGAGCAGTACTTC. Protein sequence: CASSSLCEQYF.